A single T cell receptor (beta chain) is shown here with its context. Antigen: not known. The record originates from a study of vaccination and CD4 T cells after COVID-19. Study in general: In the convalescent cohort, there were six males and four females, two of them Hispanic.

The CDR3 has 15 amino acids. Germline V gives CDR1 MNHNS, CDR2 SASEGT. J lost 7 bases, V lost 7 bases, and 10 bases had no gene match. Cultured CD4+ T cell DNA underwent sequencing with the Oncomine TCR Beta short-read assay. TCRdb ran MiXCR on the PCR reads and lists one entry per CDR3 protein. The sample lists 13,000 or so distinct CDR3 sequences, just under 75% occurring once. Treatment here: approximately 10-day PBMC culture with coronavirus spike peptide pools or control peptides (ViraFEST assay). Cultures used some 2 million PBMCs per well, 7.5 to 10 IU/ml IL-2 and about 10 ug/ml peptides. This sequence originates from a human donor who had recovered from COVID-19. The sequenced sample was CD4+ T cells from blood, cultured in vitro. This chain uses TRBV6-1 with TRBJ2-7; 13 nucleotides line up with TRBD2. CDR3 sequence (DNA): TGTGCCAGCACCGGACTAGCGGGAGTATCAGGGGAGCAGTACTTC. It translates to CASTGLAGVSGEQYF.